The clone carrying this T cell receptor (beta chain) was counted a few times. Its antigen is not identified. These data belong to a study of cytotoxic CD8 clonotypes in ibrutinib-treated CLL. Study background: On average, each sample had hundreds of thousands of productive templates and almost 95,000 productive rearrangements. Study-wide findings and caveats: Higher circulating CD8+ T-cell counts strongly accompanied higher baseline clonality, above age-matched healthy donors. Higher clonality was seen at ibrutinib response and a return toward baseline at progression.

Profiling relied on immunoSEQ multiplex PCR, and the TCRdb table lists in-frame clones only, not all of them. This table holds tens of thousands of clones, 71% found once. Deletions cut 6 bases from V and 3 bases from J, with 11 bases between. Per the germline V gene, CDR1 is MNHNS and CDR2 is SASEGT. The CDR3 spans 14 residues. The TCR comes from a human donor with chronic lymphocytic leukemia. The material sequenced was PBMCs, taken after 12 months of ibrutinib treatment. This rearrangement joins TRBV6-1 to TRBJ2-2; maybe TRBD1 (6 bases). CDR3 protein: CASRAGDDTGELFF. The CDR3 coding sequence is TGTGCCAGCAGAGCAGGGGACGACACCGGGGAGCTGTTTTTT.